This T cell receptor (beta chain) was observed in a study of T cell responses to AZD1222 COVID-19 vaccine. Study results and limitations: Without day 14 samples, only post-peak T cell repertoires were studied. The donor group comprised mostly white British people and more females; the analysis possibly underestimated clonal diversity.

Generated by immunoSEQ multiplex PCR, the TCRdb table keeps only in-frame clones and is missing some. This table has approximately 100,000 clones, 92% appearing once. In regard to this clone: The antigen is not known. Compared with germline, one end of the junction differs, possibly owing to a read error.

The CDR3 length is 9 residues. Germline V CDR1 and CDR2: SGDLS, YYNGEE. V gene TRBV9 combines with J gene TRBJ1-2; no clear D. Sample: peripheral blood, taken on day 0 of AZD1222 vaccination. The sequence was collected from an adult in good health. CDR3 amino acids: CASSVGGPF. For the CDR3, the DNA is TGTGCCAGCAGCGTAGGCGGCCCATTC.